A selection of T cell receptor beta chains follows, all from one sample in a study of shared clonotypes between healthy human individuals. Only in-frame clones appear in the TCRdb table, and some are missing; sequencing was by immunoSEQ multiplex PCR. This table holds millions of clones, roughly 91% found once. The sequenced sample was naive CD8+ T cells from PBMCs. The receptor source for this set is a young man in good health. Some clones in this sample may be carry-over from other donors' samples. Each CDR3 is given without its conserved first and last residue. D genes are given only for firm matches.

v_call: TRBV7-2; d_call: TRBD1; cdr3_aa: ASSLGGRGRVPLNTEAF
v_call: TRBV18; d_call: .; cdr3_aa: ASSPDSTYEQY
v_call: TRBV7-6; d_call: .; cdr3_aa: ASSLNQGPNQPQH
v_call: TRBV7-9; d_call: .; cdr3_aa: ASSLVLSYEQY
v_call: TRBV7-9; d_call: TRBD1; cdr3_aa: ASSFRTGGNSPLH
v_call: TRBV6-5; d_call: .; cdr3_aa: ASSYSMMDEQF
v_call: TRBV7-9; d_call: TRBD2; cdr3_aa: ASTGGGTGELF
v_call: TRBV4-1; d_call: TRBD1; cdr3_aa: ASAPGQGAYEQY
v_call: TRBV29-1; d_call: .; cdr3_aa: SVFQGMGETQY
v_call: TRBV18; d_call: .; cdr3_aa: ASSPPAGPRDTQY
v_call: TRBV9; d_call: TRBD2; cdr3_aa: ASSLGREGLGNEQF
v_call: TRBV15; d_call: .; cdr3_aa: ATSRWGMGQETQY
v_call: TRBV28; d_call: .; cdr3_aa: ASSLGLQDVNTGELF
v_call: TRBV2; d_call: .; cdr3_aa: ASSVYGTSSYEQY
v_call: TRBV28; d_call: .; cdr3_aa: ASSFLGTGTDTQY
v_call: TRBV19; d_call: TRBD1; cdr3_aa: ASSIAGGQGANQPQH
v_call: TRBV10-3; d_call: TRBD1; cdr3_aa: AISGQGNTEAF
v_call: TRBV7-9; d_call: .; cdr3_aa: ASREDSPLH
v_call: TRBV27; d_call: TRBD2; cdr3_aa: ASTRPGLAGYNEQF
v_call: TRBV28; d_call: TRBD1; cdr3_aa: ASSSRDSYNEQF
v_call: TRBV4-1; d_call: .; cdr3_aa: ASSQDGSKNIQY
v_call: TRBV6-5; d_call: .; cdr3_aa: ASRDPGHLYGYT
v_call: TRBV7-9; d_call: TRBD2; cdr3_aa: ASSKLLAGDHEQY
v_call: TRBV27; d_call: .; cdr3_aa: ASSLLGVSRDQHEQY
v_call: TRBV2; d_call: TRBD2; cdr3_aa: ASSEISGALYEQY
v_call: TRBV6-6; d_call: TRBD1; cdr3_aa: ASSYNGQAEQF